These 9 T cell receptor beta chains came from one sample sequenced in a study of siplizumab effects on memory and regulatory T cells. TCRdb keeps only in-frame clones here, not all; method: immunoSEQ multiplex PCR. The sample contains more than 75,000 clones, under 95% of which appear only once. Specimen: CD8+ T cells sorted from blood. The receptor set was obtained from a human donor in good health.

Comment on this clone: It is unclear where the CDR3 begins or ends on the DNA, so no DNA is shown, and the CDR3 is as TCRdb lists it. V gene TRBV5-1 combines with J gene TRBJ1-3; no check of the table's D call, TRBD1, against the DNA was made. From its first to its last residue, the CDR3 has 15 amino acids. CDR1 SGHRS and CDR2 YFSETQ come from the germline V gene. The CDR3 is CASSLVGQGAFDLYF.

The chain joins TRBV4-2 to TRBJ2-7; 8 bases line up with TRBD2. Per germline, CDR1 LGHNA and CDR2 YNFKEQ. The CDR3 is 15 residues long. J gave up 5 bases and V 0 bases, and 6 bases lay outside the gene matches. The CDR3 here is CASSQDPAGADEQYF. Here the CDR3 DNA reads TGTGCCAGCAGCCAAGATCCAGCGGGAGCTGACGAGCAGTACTTC.

V is TRBV7-9 and J is TRBJ1-2; D unresolved. V was shortened by 3 bases and J by 4 bases, with 9 bases between the two germline ends. This CDR3 has 13 residues. Germline assignment: CDR1 SEHNR and CDR2 FQNEAQ (reference sequence). This chain's CDR3 is CASSFDTSYGYTF. CDR3 in DNA: TGTGCCAGCAGCTTTGACACCAGCTATGGCTACACCTTC. The full variable domain, its missing parts supplied by reference TRBV7-9 and TRBJ1-2, is DTGVSQNPRHKITKRGQNVTFRCDPISEHNRLYWYRQTLGQGPEFLTYFQNEAQLEKSRLLSDRFSAERPKGSFSTLEIQRTEQGDSAMYLCASSFDTSYGYTFGSGTRLTVV.

The V and J genes are TRBV11-3 and TRBJ2-7, with D maybe TRBD1 (6 bases). This CDR3 contains 14 residues. Trimming stripped 4 bases from V and 4 bases from J, with 14 bases between. The germline V gene has CDR1 SGHNT and CDR2 YENEEA. CDR3 DNA sequence: TGTGCCAGCAGCTCCCGAACAGGGTTTTACGAGCAGTACTTC. It yields the protein CASSSRTGFYEQYF. The full variable domain, completed using reference TRBV11-3 and TRBJ2-7, is EAGVVQSPRYKIIEKKQPVAFWCNPISGHNTLYWYLQNLGQGPELLIRYENEEAVDDSQLPKDRFSAERLKGVDSTLKIQPAELGDSAVYLCASSSRTGFYEQYFGPGTRLTVT.

The chain carries TRBV7-9 and TRBJ1-1; perhaps TRBD1 as D (5 bases). Germline assignment: CDR1 SEHNR and CDR2 FQNEAQ (reference sequence). V lost 5 bases and J lost 0, with 19 bases in between. The CDR3 loop spans 17 amino acids. DNA for the CDR3: TGTGCCAGCAGCCCGCGTGGGGGGGATAGGATGAACACTGAAGCTTTCTTT. Translating gives CASSPRGGDRMNTEAFF.

Turning to this clone: Distinct nucleotide sequences in the sample also encode this CDR3. The chain is built from TRBV5-1 and TRBJ2-7; weak D call: TRBD2 (6 bases). The ends were cut back, 0 bases at V and 3 bases at J, with 7 bases in the middle. This CDR3 region has 13 residues. The V gene's germline CDR1 is SGHRS and CDR2 YFSETQ. CDR3 sequence reads: CASSLEGGYEQYF. In DNA form, the CDR3 reads TGCGCCAGCAGCTTGGAGGGAGGCTACGAGCAGTACTTC.

Notes on this clone: The junction departs from germline at one end; a sequencing error may be responsible. The rearrangement links TRBV7-9 to TRBJ1-4; D perhaps matches TRBD1 (6 bases). The CDR3 has 12 amino acids. Germline assignment: CDR1 SEHNR and CDR2 FQNEAQ (reference sequence). CDR3 sequence reads: CASSSAVQGMGF. Written as DNA, the CDR3 is TGTGCCAGCAGCTCAGCTGTTCAGGGGATGGGTTTT.

This clone came up once. The chain recombines TRBV4-1 with TRBJ2-3, with 13 bases that match TRBD2. Per germline, CDR1 MGHRA and CDR2 YSYEKL. V was pared by 4 bases and J by 6 bases, with 4 bases of the junction left unmatched. The CDR3 loop spans 15 amino acids. The CDR3 bases are TGCGCCAGCAGCCGGACTAGCGGGGGTCAGGATACGCAGTATTTT. It yields the protein CASSRTSGGQDTQYF.

This chain uses TRBV27 with TRBJ1-5, with D perhaps TRBD1 (6 bases). Trimming took 0 bases from V and 4 from J, leaving 10 bases between them. The CDR3 has 15 residues. CDR1 MNHEY and CDR2 SMNVEV come from the germline V gene (reference sequence). DNA of the CDR3: TGTGCCAGCAGTTTATCTCAGGGGTTGAATCAGCCCCAGCATTTT. It encodes CASSLSQGLNQPQHF.